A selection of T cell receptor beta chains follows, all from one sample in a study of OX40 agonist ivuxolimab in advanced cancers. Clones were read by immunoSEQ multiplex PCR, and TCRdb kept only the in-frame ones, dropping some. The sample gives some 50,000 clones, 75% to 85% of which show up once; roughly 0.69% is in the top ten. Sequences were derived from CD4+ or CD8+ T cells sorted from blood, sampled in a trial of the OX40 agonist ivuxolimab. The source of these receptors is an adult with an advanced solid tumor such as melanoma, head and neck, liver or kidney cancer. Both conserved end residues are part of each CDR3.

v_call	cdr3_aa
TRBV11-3	CASSILAGTEAFF
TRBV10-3	CATSGQGDSYEQYF
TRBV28	CASSSTGRTLGANVLTF
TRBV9	CASSAGQQNTEAFF
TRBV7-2	CASSLDQGGETQYF
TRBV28	CASSFLGSPLHF
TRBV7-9	CASSRKETQYF
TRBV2	CASSESGQPRNEQFF
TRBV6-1	CASSRGREYGYTF
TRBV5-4	CASSFRGAIPLNTEAFF
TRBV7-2	CASSSRTGPGAKNIQYF
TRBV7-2	CASSLRSVGGGNQPQHF
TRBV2	CASMIRQGVYGYTF
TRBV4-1	CASSQVADTEAFF
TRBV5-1	CASSLNPGQGSGNTIYF
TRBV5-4	CASSLVGGDEQFF
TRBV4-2	CASSQDRLQETQYF
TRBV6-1	CASSEIRLVPRGLEQYF
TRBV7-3	CASSLDSRRSYEQYF
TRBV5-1	CASSQTGENTEAFF
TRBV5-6	CASSPMRGTQYF
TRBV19	CASKGDRDSYNEQFF
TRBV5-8	CASSWDTQPQHF
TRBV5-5	CASSLGLAGDTDTQYF
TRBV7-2	CASSLAGSGGYTF
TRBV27	CASSLDGRASQETQYF
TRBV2	CASTRGVADTQYF
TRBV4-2	CASSRTETDTQYF
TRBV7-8	CASRPKYAGGSSYNEQFF
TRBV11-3	CASSYKEVGQRGNTIYF
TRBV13	CASSPGQENSPLHF
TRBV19	CASKAGTGAGETQYF
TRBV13	CASSLGPSGYTF
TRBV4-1	CASSPGQGSYNEQFF
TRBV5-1	CASSSQGSGNQPQHF
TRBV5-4	CASSFAREVLGYTF
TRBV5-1	CASSLVPTSGGANTGELFF
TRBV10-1	CASSGSNQERQFF
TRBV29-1	CSVDRDTQYF
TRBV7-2	CASSLGQGGDEQFF